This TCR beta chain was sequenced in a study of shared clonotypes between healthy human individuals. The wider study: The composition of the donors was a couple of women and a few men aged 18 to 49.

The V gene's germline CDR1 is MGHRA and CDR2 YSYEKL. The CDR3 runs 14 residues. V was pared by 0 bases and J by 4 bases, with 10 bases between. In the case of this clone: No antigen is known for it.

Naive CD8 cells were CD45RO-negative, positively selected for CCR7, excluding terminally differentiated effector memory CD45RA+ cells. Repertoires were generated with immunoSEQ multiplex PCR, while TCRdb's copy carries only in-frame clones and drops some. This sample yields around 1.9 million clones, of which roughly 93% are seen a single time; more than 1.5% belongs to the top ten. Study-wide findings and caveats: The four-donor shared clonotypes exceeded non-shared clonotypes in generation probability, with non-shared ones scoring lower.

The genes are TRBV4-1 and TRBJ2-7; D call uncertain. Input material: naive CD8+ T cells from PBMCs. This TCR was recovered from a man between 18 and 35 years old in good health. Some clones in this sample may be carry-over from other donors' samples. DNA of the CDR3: TGCGCCAGCAGCCAAGACCCCCAGAAATACGAGCAGTACTTC. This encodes CASSQDPQKYEQYF.